This T cell receptor beta chain was obtained from a study of CD8 T cells in ankylosing spondylitis. The CDR3 length is 13 residues. The V end was cut by 5 bases, the J end by 9 bases, with 14 bases between. Germline V gene data show CDR1 as PRHDT and CDR2 as FYEKMQ (reference sequence). In TCRdb, the 5' RACE reads were re-called with MiXCR into one record per CDR3 protein. The sample contains approximately 200,000 distinct CDR3 sequences, over 10% of which appear only once. The receptor was derived from a female donor with ankylosing spondylitis or in good health (not recorded which). The J gene is TRBJ2-1, the V gene TRBV13, with D possibly TRBD1 on 5 matching bases. Sequenced sample: blood, either unsorted or a sorted T cell fraction (not recorded which). DNA for the CDR3: TGTGCCAGCAGCAGGGGCTTTGAGAGTGAGCAGTTCTTC. Protein: CASSRGFESEQFF.